This T cell receptor beta chain was identified in a study of OX40 agonist ivuxolimab in advanced cancers. Study in general: Ivuxolimab, which patients received intravenously every 2 weeks, was dosed at 0.01 to 10 mg/kg. Melanoma, hepatocellular carcinoma, head and neck or renal cell cancer occurred in dose-escalation patients.

The V segment lost 8 bases and the J segment 4 bases; nucleotides outside the gene matches: 11. The CDR3 has 16 amino acids. Germline V CDR1 and CDR2: SQVTM, ANQGSEA. The repertoire was sequenced with immunoSEQ multiplex PCR; TCRdb's copy has only in-frame clones and lacks some. The table lists tens of thousands of clones, roughly 81% of them singletons. Turning to this clone: Antigen: not known.

General study findings and limits: At 0.1 to 3.0 mg/kg and by week 6, clonal expansion occurred in CD4+ and CD8+ blood T cells.

Here the sequenced sample was CD4+ or CD8+ T cells sorted from blood, taken in a trial of the OX40 agonist ivuxolimab. The chain links TRBV29-1 to TRBJ2-1, with TRBD2 matching over 13 bases. This sequence was found in an adult with an advanced solid tumor such as melanoma, head and neck, liver or kidney cancer. CDR3 in DNA: TGCAGCACTCTCTCCGGGACTAGCGGGATATACAATGAGCAGTTCTTC. Amino acid sequence: CSTLSGTSGIYNEQFF.